What follows describes a single TCR beta chain. Its antigen is not yet known. Per-base qualities were not stored, and no clone one base away is much larger. These data originate in a study of PD-1 blockade in classical Hodgkin lymphoma (dated by TCRdb to 2020 to 2021). A note on the overall study: Nivolumab dosing was 3 mg/kg intravenously every 2 weeks, continuing until either disease progression or unacceptable toxicity. To define a peripheral blood immune signature of response to PD-1 blockade in classical Hodgkin lymphoma, the study combined TCR beta sequencing with CyTOF. The paper as a whole reports these results and caveats: Diversity was lower in patients who began nivolumab less than 1 year after ASCT, so these patients were left out of later analyses to avoid confounding by immune reconstitution. A significant rise by C4D1 was seen in CD4+ but not CD8+ TCR diversity (p=0.0027 vs p=0.16), with the rise being most apparent in complete responders (p=0.02). Among trial patients, those achieving complete response had baseline diversity similar to that of newly diagnosed patients, while diversity was significantly lower in partial responders and progressors. Baseline TCR diversity was reported to be lower in newly diagnosed patients than in healthy donors and to be lower still in relapsed/refractory patients. The study covered only a single clinical trial cohort, and the causes of the repertoire differences, possibly disease activity or prior therapy, were still not defined.

Sequences MDHEN (CDR1) and SYDVKM (CDR2) are obtained from the germline V gene. V and J are truncated by 0 bases and 0 bases respectively, leaving an intervening sequence of 18 bases. Taken from cysteine to phenylalanine, the CDR3 has 18 residues. Only CDR3 DNA is held: 54 bases, read in frame from base 1. The time point label corresponds to: cycle 2 day 1 (C2D1) of nivolumab. Every trial patient had relapsed after autologous stem cell transplantation, and cohorts A, B and C differed in prior brentuximab vedotin exposure. The trial cohort included fewer than 65 patients with relapsed/refractory classical Hodgkin lymphoma, and each patient had a best overall response of complete response, partial response or progressive disease. Single-agent nivolumab was administered to trial patients in the multi-cohort phase II CheckMate 205 trial. An independent review committee assessed best overall response by applying the 2007 International Working Group response criteria. PBMCs from the trial were collected at three points: immediately before nivolumab initiation (C1D1), and during therapy at cycle 2 day 1 and cycle 4 day 1. Peripheral blood was collected in 8 mL Vacutainer Cell Preparation Tubes, from which PBMCs were isolated by centrifugation and then cryopreserved.

Genomic DNA was extracted with the Qiagen DNeasy kit from unsorted PBMCs and from negatively selected CD4+ and CD8+ fractions. Amplification of TCR beta CDR3 regions was done by immunoSEQ multiplex PCR with primers that anneal to V and J segments. A synthetic immune receptor repertoire was used to minimize amplification bias, and any residual bias was removed computationally once sequencing was done. In the original analysis: Custom Python scripts were used to quantify repertoire diversity as the Shannon entropy index. The unsorted, CD4+ and CD8+ repertoires were each analyzed separately, with the exception of combined analyses, where CD4+ and CD8+ sequences were merged in silico. A clone was considered expanded if an increase in frequency of at least 2-fold after treatment relative to C1D1 was found, and a pseudocount of 0.5 was applied to clones undetected at baseline. Clones with 0 or 1 copy at C1D1 were classified as singleton clones, and clones with 2 or more copies were classified as non-singleton clones. Clones expanded in unsorted samples were assigned a CD4+, CD8+ or unknown annotation through matching of protein sequences in sorted samples from the same patient. Wilcoxon tests on paired samples were used to test changes in diversity from C1D1 to C4D1. In its TCRdb copy, this immuneACCESS table keeps in-frame sequences only and misses some clones. Where compared with another copy, unresolved V genes explain less than half of these, and the others have no known cause. From that table come the V and J calls and clone size; the DNA was used to work out D and trimming. The sample table holds over 90,000 clones, of which roughly 89% were seen once. Approximately 12% of the sample belongs to the ten largest clones.

Sample: peripheral blood mononuclear cells (PBMCs), taken before the second cycle of nivolumab. This sequence originates from a human donor with classical Hodgkin lymphoma. This chain joins TRBV28 to TRBJ2-7; the D region possibly corresponds to TRBD1 (5 bases align). CDR3 sequence: CASSLWGRVGQGSYEQYF. The base sequence is TGTGCCAGCAGTTTATGGGGCAGGGTGGGGCAGGGCTCCTACGAGCAGTACTTC.